The 10 T cell receptor beta chains listed next were all sequenced from one sample in a study of T cells in Graves' hyperthyroidism and ophthalmopathy. The TCR beta CDR3 regions underwent amplification using RNA transcripts as the source. TCR CDR3 underwent first-round RT-PCR with the HTBI primer set. TCRdb recomputed calls from the multiplex PCR reads with MiXCR, one row per CDR3 protein. Here the sample spans some 550,000 distinct CDR3 sequences, about a sixth being singletons. Sequenced: blood. All receptors derive from a woman in her thirties or forties with Graves' ophthalmopathy.

In the case of this clonotype: A much larger clonotype is one base distant, so this may be a read error. The chain combines TRBV6-5 with TRBJ2-7; weak D call: TRBD2 (5 bases). The CDR3 length is 14 residues. Per the germline V gene, CDR1 is MNHEY and CDR2 is SVGAGI. For the CDR3, the DNA is TGTGCCAGCAGTTACCCGGACTCCAACTACGAGCAGTGCTTC. This encodes CASSYPDSNYEQCF.

A remark on this clonotype: Possible read error: a much larger clone is one base away. The V and J genes are TRBV2 and TRBJ2-7, with TRBD2 identical over 8 bases. The ends lost 4 bases at V and 7 bases at J; junction bases unmatched: 6. The CDR3 sequence is 13 residues long. Germline V lookup: CDR1 SNHLY, CDR2 FYNNEI. CDR3 DNA: TGTGCCAGCAGTGTACCAGCGGGAGTTGAGCAGTACTTC. It is translated as CASSVPAGVEQYF.

The V gene is TRBV9, the J gene TRBJ2-1; 9 bases match TRBD1. The V segment lost 5 bases and the J segment 5 bases; nucleotides outside the gene matches: 20. Germline V gene data show CDR1 as SGDLS and CDR2 as YYNGEE. This CDR3 spans 19 amino acids. The chain's CDR3 is CASRRTGVDGELGNNEQFF. CDR3 sequence (DNA): TGTGCCAGCAGAAGGACAGGGGTTGACGGGGAGCTGGGAAACAATGAGCAGTTCTTC. Full variable domain (rest looked up from reference TRBV9 and TRBJ2-1): DSGVTQTPKHLITATGQRVTLRCSPRSGDLSVYWYQQSLDQGLQFLIQYYNGEERAKGNILERFSAQQFPDLHSELNLSSLELGDSALYFCASRRTGVDGELGNNEQFFGPGTRLTVL.

The chain employs TRBV20-1 and TRBJ1-2, with TRBD1 matching 7 bases. CDR3 length: 14 residues. From germline, CDR1 is DFQATT and CDR2 SNEGSKA (reference sequence). V lost 6 bases and J lost 2; bases outside the gene matches: 9. In DNA form, the CDR3 reads TGCAGTGCCCCACTACCGGGACAGAACTATGGCTACACCTTC. Translation gives CSAPLPGQNYGYTF.

This clonotype came up many times. The V and J genes are TRBV6-1 and TRBJ2-5; 10 positions match TRBD2. V gave up 7 bases and J gave up 3 bases; unmatched junction bases: 8. CDR1 and CDR2 from the germline V gene are MNHNS and SASEGT. This CDR3 spans 15 amino acids. CDR3 sequence (DNA): TGTGCCAGCAACCACAACCTAGCGGGGGAAGAGACCCAGTACTTC. This translates into CASNHNLAGEETQYF.

The chain uses TRBV11-2 and TRBJ1-6; 7 bases line up with TRBD1. Per the germline V gene, CDR1 is SGHAT and CDR2 is FQNNGV. V shed 5 bases and J 8 bases; nucleotides not matched to a gene: 6. The CDR3 is 14 amino acids. The CDR3 nucleotides read TGTGCCAGCAGCCCCGGGACAGACTATTCACCCCTCCACTTT. Translation: CASSPGTDYSPLHF.

This clonotype has at least ten counts. The V and J genes are TRBV11-2 and TRBJ1-1; 8 nucleotides match TRBD1. With V trimmed by 5 bases and J by 7 bases, 12 bases remained unmatched. The CDR3 length is 15 residues. Germline-derived CDR1 and CDR2 are SGHAT and FQNNGV. The CDR3 region is CASSLPPGQAYEAFF. The CDR3, as DNA: TGTGCCAGCAGCCTCCCCCCGGGACAGGCTTATGAAGCTTTCTTT.

The chain couples TRBV25-1 to TRBJ1-2; D possibly corresponds to TRBD1 (6 bases). The V gene lost 3 bases and the J gene lost 6 bases, with 14 bases spanning the gap. The CDR3 is 14 amino acids. Per the germline V gene, CDR1 is MGHDK and CDR2 is SYGVNS. The CDR3 is CASSDKGGLDGYTF. CDR3 DNA sequence: TGTGCCAGCAGTGATAAGGGGGGTCTGGATGGCTACACCTTC.

V is TRBV5-5 and J is TRBJ1-6, with 7 bases matching TRBD1. The germline V gene encodes CDR1 SGHKS and CDR2 YYEKEE (reference sequence). This CDR3 has 15 residues. The junction had 7 bases not matched to a gene; V was cut back by 1 base and J by 9 bases. Written as DNA, the CDR3 is TGTGCCAGCAGCTTGTACCCGACAGGGAGTTCACCCCTCCACTTT. Amino acid sequence: CASSLYPTGSSPLHF.

This clonotype was seen many times. The chain joins TRBV20-1 to TRBJ2-2; TRBD1 agrees at 7 bases. J was trimmed by 4 bases and V by 3 bases; bases with no gene match: 11. The germline CDR1 and CDR2 sequences are DFQATT and SNEGSKA (reference sequence). The length of the CDR3 is 16 residues. CDR3 sequence (DNA): TGCAGTGCTAGGCCCCCGGGACAGAGTTTCACCGGGGAGCTGTTTTTT. Its translation is CSARPPGQSFTGELFF.